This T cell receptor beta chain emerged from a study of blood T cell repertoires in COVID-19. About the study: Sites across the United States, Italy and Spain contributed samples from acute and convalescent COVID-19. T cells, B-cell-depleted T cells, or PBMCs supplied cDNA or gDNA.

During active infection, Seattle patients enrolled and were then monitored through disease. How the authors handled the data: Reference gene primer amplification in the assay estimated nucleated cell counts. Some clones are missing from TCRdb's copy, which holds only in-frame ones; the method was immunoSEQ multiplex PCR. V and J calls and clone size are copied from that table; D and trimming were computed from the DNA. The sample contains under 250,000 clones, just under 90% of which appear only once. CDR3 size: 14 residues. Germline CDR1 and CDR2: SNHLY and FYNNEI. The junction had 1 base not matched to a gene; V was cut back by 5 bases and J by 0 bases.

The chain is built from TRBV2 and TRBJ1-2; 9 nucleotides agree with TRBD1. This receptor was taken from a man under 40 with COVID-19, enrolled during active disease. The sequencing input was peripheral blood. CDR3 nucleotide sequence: TGTGCCAGCAGTTGGGACAGGGCTAACTATGGCTACACCTTC. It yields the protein CASSWDRANYGYTF.